This T cell receptor beta chain was observed in a study of post-analysis software for immune sequencing data. Study results and limitations: Compared with controls, patients showed significantly lower normalized Chao1 diversity. With TRBV5-6, TRBV5-1 and TRBV20-1 included, about 5 TRBV segments were more frequent in patients than in controls.

The CDR3 length is 16 residues. Only a few counts were recorded for this clonotype. Its target is unknown. Unique molecular identifiers were carried by the TCR beta cDNA libraries. MiXCR, run by TCRdb on the PCR reads, gives a single entry per CDR3 protein. This sample has fewer than 550,000 distinct CDR3 sequences, with about a third found just once. Material for sequencing was blood. The V gene is TRBV21-1, the J gene TRBJ2-7; TRBD1 was called by the table and not checked on the DNA. The DNA matches TRBJ2-5 better at its end, which makes the J call doubtful. TRBV21-1 is listed as a pseudogene. The TCR was taken from a girl between 2 and 17 years old with multiple sclerosis. The CDR3 reads CASSKYFRAPVETQYF. The CDR3 DNA follows: TGTGCCAGCAGCAAATACTTCCGGGCACCCGTGGAGACCCAGTACTTC.